This T cell receptor beta chain was observed in a study of T cell repertoires in ileal Crohn's disease. Looking at the study overall: Median disease duration was approximately 8 years; about 37% smoked at surgery. M6 samples are neoterminal ileum biopsies from postoperative colonoscopy.

Study results and caveats: High-frequency clones were more common in sorted CD8 than CD4 cells. The median delay to postoperative endoscopy was approximately seven months.

As to time point: neoterminal ileum biopsy at postoperative endoscopy, about 6 months after surgery. Sequenced by immunoSEQ multiplex PCR; TCRdb stores in-frame clones only, minus some. The table lists approximately 6,500 clones, approximately 77% of them singletons, with roughly 10% in the top ten. Of note for this clone: The antigen is undetermined.

The specimen sequenced was ileal tissue. This TCR was sampled from an adult with Crohn's disease.

CDR3 nucleotide sequence: TGTGCCAGCAGCTCCGGTTCCTACAATGAGCAGTTCTTC. Its protein product is CASSSGSYNEQFF. This chain links TRBV7-2 with TRBJ2-1; no firm D call. Germline-derived CDR1 and CDR2 are SGHTA and FQGNSA. This CDR3 comprises 13 residues. Trimming pared 4 bases from V and 1 base from J, leaving 5 bases between.